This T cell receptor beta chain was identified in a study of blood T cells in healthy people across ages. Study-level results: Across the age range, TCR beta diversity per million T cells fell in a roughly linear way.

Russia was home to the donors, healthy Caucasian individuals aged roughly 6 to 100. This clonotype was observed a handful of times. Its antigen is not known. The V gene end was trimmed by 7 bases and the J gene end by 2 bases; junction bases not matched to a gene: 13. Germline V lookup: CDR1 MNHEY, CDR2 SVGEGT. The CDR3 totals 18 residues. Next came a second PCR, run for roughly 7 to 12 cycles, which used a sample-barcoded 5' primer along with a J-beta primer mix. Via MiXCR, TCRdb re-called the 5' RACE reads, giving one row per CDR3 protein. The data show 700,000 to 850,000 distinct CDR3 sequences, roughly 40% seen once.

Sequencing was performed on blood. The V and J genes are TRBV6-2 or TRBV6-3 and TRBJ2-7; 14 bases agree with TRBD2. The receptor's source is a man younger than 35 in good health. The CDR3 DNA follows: TGTGCCAGCATTTCGGCGACTAGCGGGGGGGGACCTCCCTACGAGCAGTACTTC. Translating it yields CASISATSGGGPPYEQYF.